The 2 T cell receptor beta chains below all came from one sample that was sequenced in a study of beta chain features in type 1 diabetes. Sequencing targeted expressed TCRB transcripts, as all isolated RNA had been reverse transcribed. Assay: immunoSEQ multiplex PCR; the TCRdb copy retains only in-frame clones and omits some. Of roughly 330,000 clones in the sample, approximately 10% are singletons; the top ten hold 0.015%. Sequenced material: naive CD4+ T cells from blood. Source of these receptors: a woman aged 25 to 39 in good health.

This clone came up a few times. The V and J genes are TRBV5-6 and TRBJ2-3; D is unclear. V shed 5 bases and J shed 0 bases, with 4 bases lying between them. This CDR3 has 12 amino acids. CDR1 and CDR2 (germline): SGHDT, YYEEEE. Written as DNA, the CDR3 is TGTGCCAGCAGAGAGAGCACAGATACGCAGTATTTT. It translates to CASRESTDTQYF.

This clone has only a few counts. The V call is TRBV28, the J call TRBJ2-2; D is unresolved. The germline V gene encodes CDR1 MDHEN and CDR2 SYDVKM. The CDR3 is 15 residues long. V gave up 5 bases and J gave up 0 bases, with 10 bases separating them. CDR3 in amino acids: CASSLLVANTGELFF. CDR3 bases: TGTGCCAGCAGTCTTCTAGTCGCGAACACCGGGGAGCTGTTTTTT.